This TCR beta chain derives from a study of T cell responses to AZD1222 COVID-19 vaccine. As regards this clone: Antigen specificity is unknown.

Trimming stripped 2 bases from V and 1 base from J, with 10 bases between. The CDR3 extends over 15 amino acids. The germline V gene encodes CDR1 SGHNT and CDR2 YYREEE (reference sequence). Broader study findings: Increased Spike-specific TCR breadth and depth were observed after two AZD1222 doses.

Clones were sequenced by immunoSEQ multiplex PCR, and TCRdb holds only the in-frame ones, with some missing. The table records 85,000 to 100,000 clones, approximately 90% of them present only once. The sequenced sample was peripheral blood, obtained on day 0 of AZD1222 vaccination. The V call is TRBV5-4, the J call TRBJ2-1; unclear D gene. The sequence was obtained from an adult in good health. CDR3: CASSFRADSYNEQFF. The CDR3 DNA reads TGTGCCAGCAGCTTCCGAGCAGATTCCTACAATGAGCAGTTCTTC. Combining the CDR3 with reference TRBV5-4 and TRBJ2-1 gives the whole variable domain ETGVTQSPTHLIKTRGQQVTLRCSSQSGHNTVSWYQQALGQGPQFIFQYYREEENGRGNFPPRFSGLQFPNYSSELNVNALELDDSALYLCASSFRADSYNEQFFGPGTRLTVL.